Each of the 32 T cell receptor beta chains below was sequenced from the same sample in a study of CD8 T cells in Susac syndrome. With random hexamers, about 0.45 to 1 ug RNA was reverse transcribed. TCRdb reprocessed the immunoSEQ multiplex PCR reads via MiXCR and lists one record per CDR3 protein. The sample lists about 300,000 distinct CDR3 sequences; approximately 85% were seen once. The sequenced material came from CD8+ T cells from PBMCs. Receptor source: a human donor with multiple sclerosis.

The chain carries TRBV6-5 and TRBJ2-2; D is unclear. The CDR3 contains 15 residues. Trimming cost V 2 bases and J 0 bases, with 7 bases left between them. Germline lookup yields CDR1 MNHEY and CDR2 SVGAGI. The CDR3 sequence: CASSYGSANTGELFF. The CDR3 nucleotides read TGTGCCAGCAGTTACGGCAGCGCGAACACCGGGGAGCTGTTTTTT.

This rearrangement joins TRBV27 to TRBJ2-5, with D perhaps being TRBD1 or TRBD2 (5 bases each). Trimming cost V 6 bases and J 5 bases, with 19 bases left between them. CDR1 and CDR2 (germline): MNHEY, SMNVEV (reference sequence). The CDR3 is made up of 15 amino acids. The CDR3 spells CASSLRDGTRETQYF. Written as DNA, the CDR3 is TGTGCCAGCAGCCTGCGTGACGGGACCCGGGAGACCCAGTACTTC.

The table lists this clonotype with a count of one. The chain joins TRBV20-1 to TRBJ2-6; D could derive from TRBD1 or TRBD2 (6 bases each). Germline CDR1 reads DFQATT; CDR2 reads SNEGSKA (reference sequence). The ends were cut back, 3 bases at V and 4 bases at J, with 13 bases in the middle. The CDR3 totals 15 residues. Written as DNA, the CDR3 is TGCAGTGCTAGTCCGGGGGCGAACGGGGCCAACGTCCTGACTTTC. Encoded protein: CSASPGANGANVLTF.

The genes are TRBV7-9 and TRBJ1-1; D is undetermined. V was clipped by 4 bases and J by 7 bases, with 16 bases between them. This CDR3 has 14 amino acids. The germline gives CDR1 SEHNR, CDR2 FQNEAQ (reference sequence). Here the CDR3 reads CASSSNPGFGEAFF. The CDR3 DNA reads as TGTGCCAGCAGCTCCAATCCGGGGTTTGGTGAAGCTTTCTTT.

V gene TRBV4-1 combines with J gene TRBJ2-3; 10 bases are a match to TRBD2. V gave up 6 bases and J gave up 5 bases; unmatched junction bases: 11. Germline values: CDR1 MGHRA, CDR2 YSYEKL. The CDR3 consists of 16 residues. The CDR3 DNA reads as TGCGCCAGCAGGGGGGGAGCGGGAGGGCCCGGAGATACGCAGTATTTT. Protein product: CASRGGAGGPGDTQYF.

J is TRBJ2-7 and V is TRBV27, with 8 positions matching TRBD2. The CDR3 is 16 residues long. The germline CDR1 and CDR2 sequences are MNHEY and SMNVEV (reference sequence). The V gene end was trimmed by 3 bases and the J gene end by 2 bases; junction bases not matched to a gene: 9. The CDR3 spells CASSLLAGGSPYEQYF. Here the CDR3 DNA reads TGTGCCAGCAGTTTGCTGGCGGGAGGTTCCCCCTACGAGCAGTACTTC.

This chain uses TRBV30 with TRBJ1-5; D not certain. The CDR3 is made up of 14 amino acids. Trimming pared 4 bases from V and 1 base from J, leaving 11 bases between. Germline V lookup: CDR1 GTSNPN, CDR2 SVGIG (reference sequence). CDR3 region: CAWTGTASNQPQHF. The CDR3 DNA sequence: TGTGCCTGGACTGGAACGGCAAGCAATCAGCCCCAGCATTTT.

The chain links TRBV19 to TRBJ2-7; D remains ambiguous. Per germline, CDR1 LNHDA and CDR2 SQIVND (reference sequence). V was clipped by 5 bases and J by 3 bases, with 11 bases between them. The CDR3 is 13 amino acids. CDR3 bases: TGTGCCAGTAGTTCTGGACCCGTCTACGAGCAGTACTTC. Translated: CASSSGPVYEQYF.

Only a few counts were recorded for this clonotype. The chain combines TRBV6-5 with TRBJ2-3, with a possible D match to TRBD2 (6 bases). This CDR3 has 14 amino acids. Trimming took 2 bases from V and 2 from J, leaving 8 bases between them. The germline V gene encodes CDR1 MNHEY and CDR2 SVGAGI. This chain's CDR3 is CASSYGGFTDTQYF. In DNA, the CDR3 is TGTGCCAGCAGTTACGGAGGGTTCACAGATACGCAGTATTTT.

This sequence joins TRBV4-3 and TRBJ1-1; D uncertain. CDR3 length equals 15 residues. From germline, CDR1 is LGHNA and CDR2 YSLEER. Trimming left V 2 bases short and J 0 bases short, with 10 bases between. CDR3 sequence reads: CASSQNHGMNTEAFF. In DNA, the CDR3 is TGCGCCAGCAGCCAAAATCATGGGATGAACACTGAAGCTTTCTTT.

Comments on this clonotype: At one end, the junction sequence differs from germline, possibly due to a read error. This sequence joins TRBV29-1 and TRBJ1-1; TRBD1 is a possible D gene (6 bases). Germline V gene data show CDR1 as SQVTM and CDR2 as ANQGSEA. The CDR3 has 13 residues. The CDR3 protein is CSVEAGHHTEAFF. The CDR3 region has the DNA TGCAGCGTGGAAGCGGGACACCACACTGAAGCTTTCTTT. The full variable domain, rest sourced from reference TRBV29-1 and TRBJ1-1, is SAVISQKPSRDICQRGTSLTIQCQVDSQVTMMFWYRQQPGQSLTLIATANQGSEATYESGFVIDKFPISRPNLTFSTLTVSNMSPEDSSIYLCSVEAGHHTEAFFGQGTRLTVV.

This chain joins TRBV4-2 and TRBJ2-1, with 10 bases fitting TRBD2. Germline V gives CDR1 LGHNA, CDR2 YNFKEQ. After removal of 0 bases from V and 5 bases from J, the junction contained 7 bases not matched to a gene. This CDR3 has 17 amino acids. The CDR3 nucleotides are TGTGCCAGCAGCCAAGATGAAAGGACTAGCGGAAACAATGAGCAGTTCTTC. Translation: CASSQDERTSGNNEQFF.

The genes are TRBV7-2 and TRBJ2-5; weak D call: TRBD2 (6 bases). This CDR3 is 16 amino acids long. V was clipped by 5 bases and J by 5 bases, with 21 bases between them. CDR1 is SGHTA, CDR2 FQGNSA, per germline. The CDR3 reads CASSPSGGGGVETQYF. CDR3 DNA: TGTGCCAGCAGCCCGTCCGGGGGTGGTGGGGTGGAGACCCAGTACTTC.

This CDR3 is CASSYSGEGRRPQHF. The CDR3 DNA sequence: TGTGCCAGCAGTTACTCAGGGGAAGGTCGCCGGCCCCAGCATTTT. V and J are TRBV6-5 and TRBJ1-5; TRBD1 might be the D (5 bases). The germline V and J ends were trimmed by 0 bases and 9 bases, with 15 bases remaining between them. The germline V gene has CDR1 MNHEY and CDR2 SVGAGI. The CDR3 sequence is 15 residues long.

In this sample, this clonotype turned up once. The chain is built from TRBV3-1 and TRBJ2-1; 9 nucleotides match TRBD2. Germline assignment: CDR1 LGHDT and CDR2 YNNKEL (reference sequence). CDR3 length equals 16 residues. The V gene end was trimmed by 3 bases and the J gene end by 4 bases; junction bases not matched to a gene: 7. CDR3 protein: CASSHGSLAGYNEQFF. The CDR3 coding sequence is TGTGCCAGCAGCCATGGGTCGCTAGCGGGGTACAATGAGCAGTTCTTC.

This clonotype was detected once. The chain carries TRBV28 and TRBJ2-6; tentative D call: TRBD2 (5 bases). This CDR3 has 15 residues. Germline values: CDR1 MDHEN, CDR2 SYDVKM. With 7 bases removed from V and 3 bases from J, the gap between germline ends came to 13 bases. This CDR3 is CASTTTSGGANVLTF. In DNA, the CDR3 is TGTGCCAGCACCACCACGAGCGGTGGGGCCAACGTCCTGACTTTC. The variable domain in full, with the rest retrieved from reference TRBV28 and TRBJ2-6, is DVKVTQSSRYLVKRTGEKVFLECVQDMDHENMFWYRQDPGLGLRLIYFSYDVKMKEKGDIPEGYSVSREKKERFSLILESASTNQTSMYLCASTTTSGGANVLTFGAGSRLTVL.

The chain couples TRBV19 to TRBJ2-3; 14 bases align to TRBD2. Per the germline V gene, CDR1 is LNHDA and CDR2 is SQIVND (reference sequence). J gave up 4 bases and V 3 bases, and 6 bases lay outside the gene matches. This CDR3 spans 17 amino acids. In DNA form, the CDR3 reads TGTGCCAGTAGTATGGGACTAGCGGGAGCGGGTGCAGATACGCAGTATTTT. Translating gives CASSMGLAGAGADTQYF. The variable domain in full, completed from reference TRBV19 and TRBJ2-3, reads DGGITQSPKYLFRKEGQNVTLSCEQNLNHDAMYWYRQDPGQGLRLIYYSQIVNDFQKGDIAEGYSVSREKKESFPLTVTSAQKNPTAFYLCASSMGLAGAGADTQYFGPGTRLTVL.

The rearrangement joins TRBV30 to TRBJ2-1, with D possibly TRBD2 on 5 matching bases. V lost 5 bases to trimming and J lost 7 bases, with 15 bases between them. Germline V gives CDR1 GTSNPN, CDR2 SVGIG (reference sequence). The CDR3 totals 13 residues. This chain's CDR3 is CAWEGQHGNEQFF. The CDR3 region has the DNA TGTGCCTGGGAGGGCCAGCATGGGAATGAGCAGTTCTTC.

This chain joins TRBV28 and TRBJ2-7, with a weak D call TRBD1 (6 bases). Germline V gene sequence: CDR1 MDHEN, CDR2 SYDVKM. The CDR3 covers 13 residues. V shed 7 bases and J shed 7 bases, with 17 bases lying between them. CDR3 protein: CASKPDSWSEQYF. The CDR3 DNA follows: TGTGCCAGCAAACCGGACAGTTGGTCGGAGCAGTACTTC.

The DNA of the CDR3 is TGTGCCAGCAGTCTCTTTGGGACAGGGAGGCGATTGGGCTATGGCTACACCTTC. This codes for CASSLFGTGRRLGYGYTF. The chain couples TRBV6-1 to TRBJ1-2; 9 nucleotides agree with TRBD1. The V gene's germline CDR1 is MNHNS and CDR2 SASEGT. V shed 5 bases, J shed 4 bases, and the junction held 17 bases outside the gene matches. CDR3 length: 18 residues.

V and J are TRBV28 and TRBJ1-5, with 8 bases fitting TRBD1. The CDR3 length is 14 residues. CDR1 is MDHEN, CDR2 SYDVKM, per germline. V shed 8 bases and J 1 base; nucleotides not matched to a gene: 4. CDR3 coding DNA: TGTGCCAGCGAGGGACAGGCGAGCAATCAGCCCCAGCATTTT. Protein sequence: CASEGQASNQPQHF.

The gene calls are TRBV11-2 and TRBJ2-7; D is undetermined. The CDR3 covers 16 residues. V was shortened by 0 bases and J by 0 bases, with 12 bases between the two germline ends. Per the germline V gene, CDR1 is SGHAT and CDR2 is FQNNGV. CDR3 sequence reads: CASSLDRVGYSYEQYF. CDR3 coding DNA: TGTGCCAGCAGCTTAGATAGAGTCGGCTACTCCTACGAGCAGTACTTC.

The genes are TRBV7-9 and TRBJ2-1; 11 bases align to TRBD1. This CDR3 comprises 15 residues. The germline CDR1 and CDR2 sequences are SEHNR and FQNEAQ (reference sequence). Trimming took 4 bases from V and 6 from J; bases not matched to a gene: 5. CDR3 sequence (DNA): TGTGCCAGCAGCTCCAGGGGGACAGGGGGCAATGAGCAGTTCTTC. This gives the protein CASSSRGTGGNEQFF.

V usage is TRBV3-1 and J usage is TRBJ2-7; D gene ambiguous. The CDR3 runs to 16 residues. Germline assignment: CDR1 LGHDT and CDR2 YNNKEL (reference sequence). Deletions cut 0 bases from V and 0 bases from J, with 12 bases between. CDR3 sequence reads: CASSQDRPGYSYEQYF. CDR3 DNA: TGTGCCAGCAGCCAAGATCGCCCGGGTTACTCCTACGAGCAGTACTTC.

This chain links TRBV6-4 with TRBJ2-3; the D gene is possibly TRBD2 (6 bases). The CDR3 sequence is 15 residues long. V gave up 2 bases and J gave up 4 bases, with 13 bases separating them. Germline lookup yields CDR1 MRHNA and CDR2 SNTAGT. The CDR3 loop reads CASSDASGAPDTQYF. CDR3 nucleotides: TGTGCCAGCAGTGACGCGTCGGGAGCCCCAGATACGCAGTATTTT.

This clonotype was counted a few times. This sequence joins TRBV6-1 and TRBJ2-2; D is possibly TRBD1 (5 bases). Germline CDR1 MNHNS, CDR2 SASEGT. The ends were cut back, 7 bases at V and 2 bases at J, with 8 bases in the middle. CDR3 length: 13 amino acids. Written as DNA, the CDR3 is TGTGCCAGCACCCAGGGCAACACCGGGGAGCTGTTTTTT. Translation gives CASTQGNTGELFF.

V and J are TRBV4-3 and TRBJ2-7; 11 bases are shared with TRBD1. V dropped 0 bases and J dropped 4; count of bases not matched to a gene: 5. Germline CDR1 is LGHNA and CDR2 is YSLEER. This CDR3 contains 16 residues. The DNA of the CDR3 is TGCGCCAGCAGCCAAGAAGGGGGGACAGGGGGTTACGAGCAGTACTTC. This sequence encodes CASSQEGGTGGYEQYF.

This clonotype was seen a single time. The gene calls are TRBV28 and TRBJ2-1; possibly TRBD2 for D (6 bases). The germline gives CDR1 MDHEN, CDR2 SYDVKM. Trimming left V 5 bases short and J 5 bases short, with 16 bases between. This CDR3 comprises 15 residues. The CDR3 nucleotides read TGTGCCAGCAGTCGCTTGAGGGAGGTGGACAATGAGCAGTTCTTC. Its protein is CASSRLREVDNEQFF.

This chain connects TRBV6-2 or TRBV6-3 to TRBJ2-7; 11 bases are a match to TRBD2. J gave up 2 bases and V 1 base, and 4 bases lay outside the gene matches. The CDR3 runs 16 residues. CDR1 is MNHEY and CDR2 is SVGEGT in the germline V gene. Written as DNA, the CDR3 is TGTGCCAGCAGTTACTGGGGACTAGCGGCAACCTACGAGCAGTACTTC. The encoded protein is CASSYWGLAATYEQYF.

The chain has TRBV12-5 and TRBJ2-3; D perhaps matches TRBD2 (5 bases). Germline V gene lookup returns CDR1 LGHNT and CDR2 FRNRAP. The germline V and J ends were trimmed by 3 bases and 6 bases, with 13 bases remaining between them. This CDR3 is built from 14 residues. The CDR3 DNA reads as TGTGCTAGTGGTTTACTAGGCCGCCCGGATACGCAGTATTTT. Translated: CASGLLGRPDTQYF.

The chain recombines TRBV9 with TRBJ2-1, with 15 bases matching TRBD2. Germline CDR1 reads SGDLS; CDR2 reads YYNGEE. The V gene end was trimmed by 3 bases and the J gene end by 0 bases; junction bases not matched to a gene: 7. There are 19 residues in the CDR3. The chain's CDR3 is CASSAGLAGGSSSYNEQFF. The CDR3 coding sequence is TGTGCCAGCAGCGCCGGACTAGCGGGAGGGTCAAGCTCCTACAATGAGCAGTTCTTC.

This clonotype was counted a single time. The rearrangement joins TRBV28 to TRBJ1-1, with a weak D call TRBD1 (6 bases). Germline assignment: CDR1 MDHEN and CDR2 SYDVKM. V gave up 4 bases and J gave up 1 base, with 16 bases separating them. The CDR3 sequence is 16 residues long. The CDR3 is CASSSHVRGRNTEAFF. In nucleotides, the CDR3 is TGTGCCAGCAGTTCCCATGTCAGGGGACGGAACACTGAAGCTTTCTTT.